The rows below give T cell receptor beta chains drawn from one sample of a study of T cells in localized non-small cell lung cancer. Using immunoSEQ multiplex PCR, the repertoire was profiled, and TCRdb retains in-frame clones only, with some absent. The table shows tens of thousands of clones, with roughly nine tenths occurring only once. The sequencing here drew on peripheral blood, taken before any cancer treatment. These receptor sequences come from a male donor at least 60 years old with stage III squamous cell lung carcinoma. Both conserved end residues are part of each CDR3. A D gene is named only where the DNA matches it firmly.

CDR3aa: CASSYGYKQEAFF; d_gene: .; v_gene: TRBV4-3; j_gene: TRBJ1-1
CDR3aa: CASSLSPSTANYGYTF; d_gene: .; v_gene: TRBV27; j_gene: TRBJ1-2
CDR3aa: CASSFAGSTDTQYF; d_gene: .; v_gene: TRBV6-5; j_gene: TRBJ2-3
CDR3aa: CASARRGVGNTEAFF; d_gene: .; v_gene: TRBV27; j_gene: TRBJ1-1
CDR3aa: CASSQGVGRTEAFF; d_gene: .; v_gene: TRBV4-1; j_gene: TRBJ1-1
CDR3aa: CASSQRSVVGSGYNEQFF; d_gene: .; v_gene: TRBV18; j_gene: TRBJ2-1
CDR3aa: CASSPQGLSSTDTQYF; d_gene: .; v_gene: TRBV4-2; j_gene: TRBJ2-3
CDR3aa: CASSPIRETSNQPQHF; d_gene: .; v_gene: TRBV18; j_gene: TRBJ1-5
CDR3aa: CASNPGTSYNEQFF; d_gene: TRBD2; v_gene: TRBV7-2; j_gene: TRBJ2-1
CDR3aa: CASRDRTGLPDTF; d_gene: .; v_gene: TRBV19; j_gene: TRBJ1-2
CDR3aa: CATSGTASGNTIYF; d_gene: TRBD1; v_gene: TRBV19; j_gene: TRBJ1-3
CDR3aa: CASSQDSVQPSRTHF; d_gene: .; v_gene: TRBV4-2; j_gene: TRBJ1-6